Following are 24 T cell receptor beta chains from one sample sequenced in a study of T cell repertoires in cytomegalovirus infection. TCRdb fed the reads into MiXCR, producing one record per CDR3 protein. The table includes some 920,000 distinct CDR3 sequences, 25% to 40% detected once. Which antigens these TCRs recognize remains unknown. The sequenced sample was cultured CD8+ T cells from PBMCs, obtained from culture after CMV antigen stimulation. The origin of the receptors is a human donor in good health (CMV status not recorded). Some clones in this sample may be carry-over from other donors' samples.

This clonotype appeared a single time. V is TRBV2 and J is TRBJ2-7, with 7 bases fitting TRBD1. Trimming took 2 bases from V and 3 from J; bases not matched to a gene: 4. The CDR3 totals 14 residues. Germline CDR1 is SNHLY and CDR2 is FYNNEI. The CDR3 coding sequence is TGTGCCAGCAGTGAATCGACAGGGCTCTACGAGCAGTACTTC. Translated: CASSESTGLYEQYF.

This clonotype was detected once. The rearrangement joins TRBV20-1 to TRBJ1-4; D not certain. The CDR3 covers 15 residues. V gave up 0 bases and J gave up 2 bases, with 10 bases separating them. CDR1 DFQATT and CDR2 SNEGSKA come from the germline V gene (reference sequence). This CDR3 is CSARDWRDTNEKLFF. The DNA of the CDR3 is TGCAGTGCTAGAGATTGGCGGGATACTAATGAAAAACTGTTTTTT.

This clonotype was counted a single time. J is TRBJ1-5 and V is TRBV20-1; no reliable D call. Looked up from germline, CDR1 is DFQATT and CDR2 is SNEGSKA (reference sequence). Trimming took 6 bases from V and 0 from J, leaving 12 bases between them. This CDR3 spans 14 amino acids. The CDR3 DNA reads as TGCAGTGCCTCCTACTACGGTAGCAATCAGCCCCAGCATTTT. The encoded protein is CSASYYGSNQPQHF.

This clonotype was seen a few times. This sequence joins TRBV6-1 and TRBJ1-1; 7 bases agree with TRBD1. The CDR3 loop spans 14 amino acids. J lost 4 bases, V lost 7 bases, and 9 bases had no gene match. Germline lookup yields CDR1 MNHNS and CDR2 SASEGT. DNA of the CDR3: TGTGCCAGCACCCTACGACCAGGGGGCACTGAAGCTTTCTTT. This sequence encodes CASTLRPGGTEAFF.

Of note for this clonotype: Since a much larger clone is just one base distant, this may be a read error. The gene calls are TRBV7-2 and TRBJ2-5; TRBD1 matches at 11 bases. The CDR3 sequence is 16 residues long. Germline CDR1 is SGHTA and CDR2 is FQGNSA. The CDR3 region is CASSFYPDRGQETKYF. CDR3 DNA: TGTGCCAGCAGCTTTTACCCGGACAGGGGGCAGGAGACCAAGTACTTC. Variable domain in full (rest from reference TRBV7-2 and TRBJ2-5): GAGVSQSPSNKVTEKGKDVELRCDPISGHTALYWYRQSLGQGLEFLIYFQGNSAPDKSGLPSDRFSAERTGGSVSTLTIQRTQQEDSAVYLCASSFYPDRGQETKYFGPGTRLLVL.

There are a few counts of this clonotype. The V call is TRBV27, the J call TRBJ2-7; 7 nucleotides line up with TRBD1. The germline gives CDR1 MNHEY, CDR2 SMNVEV (reference sequence). With V trimmed by 0 bases and J by 4 bases, 6 bases remained unmatched. This CDR3 comprises 15 residues. The CDR3 is CASSLSGTAGYEQYV. The CDR3 DNA is TGTGCCAGCAGTTTATCGGGGACAGCTGGGTACGAGCAGTACGTC.

This clonotype showed up just a few times. This chain links TRBV2 with TRBJ1-1; no definite D call. This CDR3 spans 15 amino acids. Germline V gene data show CDR1 as SNHLY and CDR2 as FYNNEI. V lost 3 bases to trimming and J lost 0 bases, with 11 bases between them. The CDR3 DNA reads as TGTGCCAGCAGTGATACCCGCCCCCTGAACACTGAAGCTTTCTTT. The encoded protein is CASSDTRPLNTEAFF.

This chain joins TRBV7-9 and TRBJ2-2; D perhaps matches TRBD1 (6 bases). The CDR3 contains 17 residues. Looked up from germline, CDR1 is SEHNR and CDR2 is FQNEAQ (reference sequence). V was clipped by 0 bases and J by 2 bases, with 13 bases between them. This chain's CDR3 is CASSLAWQGSNTGELFF. In DNA form, the CDR3 reads TGTGCCAGCAGCTTAGCGTGGCAGGGGAGTAACACCGGGGAGCTGTTTTTT.

This clonotype was recorded many times. The chain links TRBV6-5 to TRBJ2-1; TRBD2 might be the D (7 bases). The CDR3 runs to 19 residues. Trimming left V 2 bases short and J 5 bases short, with 25 bases between. Per germline, CDR1 MNHEY and CDR2 SVGAGI. The DNA for the CDR3 is TGTGCCAGCAGTTACCGACAGGCGAACACGGGGGGAATCAACAATGAGCAGTTCTTC. Its translation: CASSYRQANTGGINNEQFF.

This clonotype was detected many times. This chain links TRBV7-3 with TRBJ2-1; no reliable D call. V lost 5 bases, J lost 2 bases, and 10 bases lay in between. The CDR3 has 14 amino acids. Germline V gene sequence: CDR1 SGHTA, CDR2 FQGTGA. CDR3 protein: CASSPDGAYNEQFF. Written as DNA, the CDR3 is TGTGCCAGCAGCCCCGATGGCGCCTACAATGAGCAGTTCTTC.

The chain carries TRBV27 and TRBJ1-6; D perhaps matches TRBD1 (5 bases). There are 16 residues in the CDR3. The germline V and J ends were trimmed by 1 base and 7 bases, with 14 bases remaining between them. Germline V CDR1 and CDR2: MNHEY, SMNVEV (reference sequence). The CDR3 DNA is TGTGCCAGCAGTTTATACTCCGGGACGGCGAATTCACCCCTCCACTTT. It yields the protein CASSLYSGTANSPLHF.

This clonotype came up a few times. J is TRBJ1-1 and V is TRBV6-2 or TRBV6-3; tentative D call: TRBD1 (5 bases). The length of the CDR3 is 16 residues. V lost 0 bases and J 4 bases, leaving 15 bases between the germline ends. Looked up from germline, CDR1 is MNHEY and CDR2 is SVGEGT. The CDR3 nucleotides are TGTGCCAGCAGTTACTCCGGGCAGGGAAGGAGCACTGAAGCTTTCTTT. It encodes CASSYSGQGRSTEAFF.

V is TRBV13 and J is TRBJ1-2; no definite D call. Germline V CDR1 and CDR2: PRHDT, FYEKMQ (reference sequence). Deletions cut 2 bases from V and 4 bases from J, with 11 bases between. The CDR3 loop spans 14 amino acids. The chain's CDR3 is CASSLTETFYGYTF. CDR3 coding DNA: TGTGCCAGCAGCTTAACCGAGACTTTCTATGGCTACACCTTC.

Of note for this clonotype: A much larger clone is a single base away; this may be a read error. The rearrangement uses TRBV7-8 and TRBJ2-7; D gene ambiguous. CDR3 size: 13 residues. Per the germline V gene, CDR1 is SGHVS and CDR2 is FQNEAQ. CDR3 sequence reads: CVSNHLQDYEQYF. CDR3 DNA: TGTGTCAGCAACCACCTCCAGGACTACGAGCAGTACTTC.

V is TRBV28 and J is TRBJ2-1; D perhaps matches TRBD1 (5 bases). The ends were cut back, 10 bases at V and 5 bases at J, with 12 bases in the middle. CDR3 length equals 12 residues. CDR1 is MDHEN and CDR2 is SYDVKM in the germline V gene. Here the CDR3 DNA reads TGTGCCACCTCGGACACAAACAATGAGCAGTTCTTC. It codes for CATSDTNNEQFF.

This clonotype came up a few times. V gene TRBV25-1 combines with J gene TRBJ1-2; D is unclear. Trimming left V 3 bases short and J 6 bases short, with 14 bases between. The CDR3 loop spans 14 amino acids. In germline, CDR1 is MGHDK, CDR2 SYGVNS. The DNA of the CDR3 is TGTGCCAGCAGTGATTGGGTCGGGGAGGATGGCTACACCTTC. It is translated as CASSDWVGEDGYTF.

The chain's CDR3 is CASSPLSGGGYEQYV. The CDR3, as DNA: TGTGCCAGCAGTCCTCTTAGCGGGGGGGGGTACGAGCAGTACGTC. The rearrangement links TRBV27 to TRBJ2-7; 11 bases are shared with TRBD2. CDR3 size: 15 residues. The junction had 7 bases not matched to a gene; V was cut back by 5 bases and J by 4 bases. Germline V lookup: CDR1 MNHEY, CDR2 SMNVEV (reference sequence).

As regards this clonotype: The junction and the germline gene differ at one end; a read error may be behind it. J is TRBJ2-7 and V is TRBV7-9, with 10 nucleotides matching TRBD1. The CDR3 spans 15 residues. Germline V gene data show CDR1 as SEHNR and CDR2 as FQNEAQ (reference sequence). The CDR3 DNA follows: TGTGCCAGCAGCGAGGGACAGGGGAAGTTAGCCAGCACTGACTTC. It is translated as CASSEGQGKLASTDF.

V gene TRBV12-3 or TRBV12-4 combines with J gene TRBJ1-3; possible D gene TRBD1, 5 bases. The V end lost 3 bases, the J end lost 0 bases, and 9 bases lay between the germline ends. This CDR3 has 15 amino acids. CDR3 residues: CASSFGQGSGNTIYF. As DNA, the CDR3 is TGTGCCAGCAGTTTCGGGCAGGGCTCTGGAAACACCATATATTTT.

This clonotype was detected only once. The V and J genes are TRBV4-1 and TRBJ1-5; 8 bases agree with TRBD1. CDR1 and CDR2 (germline): MGHRA, YSYEKL. J gave up 5 bases and V 1 base, and 7 bases lay outside the gene matches. The CDR3 sequence is 16 residues long. CDR3 sequence (DNA): TGCGCCAGCAGCCAAGTCCAGGGGGCTAAGGATCAGCCCCAGCATTTT. This codes for CASSQVQGAKDQPQHF.

The CDR3, as DNA: TGTGCCAGCAGGTCGGGCATTGCCGTTGAAGCTTTCTTT. Translation: CASRSGIAVEAFF. The rearrangement joins TRBV27 to TRBJ1-1; D gene ambiguous. Between the trimmed V and J ends, which lost 6 bases and 7 bases, there was a span of 15 bases. This CDR3 has 13 amino acids. Germline assignment: CDR1 MNHEY and CDR2 SMNVEV (reference sequence).

This chain links TRBV6-8 with TRBJ1-2; 7 positions match TRBD1. V trimming: 6 bases; J trimming: 8 bases; junction bases outside the gene matches: 9. Germline loops: CDR1 MNHGY, CDR2 SAAAGT. CDR3 length: 13 amino acids. The CDR3 is CASRITGDGGYTF. The CDR3 region has the DNA TGTGCCAGCAGAATCACAGGGGATGGGGGCTACACCTTC.

The gene calls are TRBV7-2 and TRBJ2-1; TRBD1 aligns across 9 bases. Germline V gene data show CDR1 as SGHTA and CDR2 as FQGNSA. V was pared by 5 bases and J by 9 bases, with 11 bases of the junction left unmatched. The CDR3 consists of 15 residues. The CDR3 is CASSPGTGFRREQFF. Here the CDR3 DNA reads TGTGCCAGCAGCCCAGGGACAGGGTTTAGGCGTGAGCAGTTCTTC.

The sample holds a few counts of this clonotype. The CDR3 nucleotides read TGTGCCACCAGTGATTTGTCTGAAGGGGGGTCCCTGAATGAGCAGTTCTTC. Its translation is CATSDLSEGGSLNEQFF. The V and J genes are TRBV24-1 and TRBJ2-1, with D tentatively TRBD1 or TRBD2 (6 bases each). Deletions cut 0 bases from V and 7 bases from J, with 18 bases between. CDR3 length equals 17 residues. Germline values: CDR1 KGHDR, CDR2 SFDVKD.